Listed here are 30 T cell receptor beta chains from one sample, sequenced in a study of cytomegalovirus exposure and HLA in healthy donors. The PCR employed 60 Vbeta primers together with 13 Jbeta primers. Measured with immunoSEQ multiplex PCR; TCRdb has only the in-frame clones, and not every one. Of about 73,000 clones listed, 65% to 85% are singletons. Material: PBMCs. Every receptor here comes from a man aged 65-85 years in good health and CMV-seronegative.

V gene TRBV30 combines with J gene TRBJ1-3; tentative D call: TRBD1 (5 bases). Trimming took off 3 bases at V and 0 bases at J, with 15 bases between the two ends. The CDR3 runs 16 residues. CDR1 GTSNPN and CDR2 SVGIG come from the germline V gene (reference sequence). This CDR3 reads CAWSAGLLSSGNTIYF. The CDR3 coding sequence is TGTGCCTGGAGCGCGGGACTTTTAAGCTCTGGAAACACCATATATTTT. Full variable domain (outside the CDR3, taken from reference TRBV30 and TRBJ1-3): SQTIHQWPATLVQPVGSPLSLECTVEGTSNPNLYWYRQAAGRGLQLLFYSVGIGQISSEVPQNLSASRPQDRQFILSSKKLLLSDSGFYLCAWSAGLLSSGNTIYFGEGSWLTVV.

The chain is built from TRBV5-1 and TRBJ2-1; tentative D call: TRBD1 (6 bases). Deletions cut 4 bases from V and 8 bases from J, with 22 bases between. Looked up from germline, CDR1 is SGHRS and CDR2 is YFSETQ. The CDR3 is made up of 16 amino acids. CDR3 region: CASSLPGRGSADEQFF. The CDR3 region has the DNA TGCGCCAGCAGCCTCCCGGGCAGGGGTTCGGCCGATGAGCAGTTCTTC.

The gene calls are TRBV11-3 and TRBJ2-1, with a possible D match to TRBD2 (6 bases). The germline gives CDR1 SGHNT, CDR2 YENEEA. The CDR3 spans 14 residues. V shed 5 bases and J shed 7 bases, with 15 bases lying between them. The CDR3 bases are TGTGCCAGCAGCCAGAGCGGGTTTGTGAATGAGCAGTTCTTC. Residues: CASSQSGFVNEQFF.

CDR3 protein: CASSPTAGRKDIQYF. CDR3 DNA: TGTGCCAGCAGCCCGACAGCAGGGAGGAAAGACATTCAGTACTTC. This rearrangement joins TRBV7-9 to TRBJ2-4, with a weak D call TRBD2 (6 bases). V lost 5 bases to trimming and J lost 8 bases, with 19 bases between them. The CDR3 has 15 amino acids. The germline CDR1 and CDR2 sequences are SEHNR and FQNEAQ (reference sequence).

This clone came up a few times. This chain uses TRBV7-2 with TRBJ2-5, with TRBD2 matching 9 bases. The V gene end was trimmed by 4 bases and the J gene end by 1 base; junction bases not matched to a gene: 1. The CDR3 is 14 amino acids. The germline CDR1 and CDR2 sequences are SGHTA and FQGNSA. The CDR3 coding sequence is TGTGCCAGCAGCTCGACTAGCGGCCAAGAGACCCAGTACTTC. Protein: CASSSTSGQETQYF.

The chain has TRBV6-6 and TRBJ2-7, with unresolved D. Looked up from germline, CDR1 is MNHNY and CDR2 is SVGAGI (reference sequence). CDR3 length equals 11 residues. Trimming took off 8 bases at V and 2 bases at J, with 7 bases between the two ends. The CDR3 region is CASHGTYEQYF. The CDR3, as DNA: TGTGCCAGCCATGGCACCTACGAGCAGTACTTC.

V usage is TRBV15 and J usage is TRBJ2-3; 7 nucleotides match TRBD1. V lost 1 base to trimming and J lost 2 bases; unmatched junction nucleotides: 6. CDR1 is LNHNV and CDR2 is YYDKDF in the germline V gene (reference sequence). This CDR3 has 16 amino acids. CDR3 DNA sequence: TGTGCCACCAGCAGAGTCCAGGGGGTCTTCACAGATACGCAGTATTTT. It yields the protein CATSRVQGVFTDTQYF.

The chain joins TRBV19 to TRBJ1-6; no clear D gene. The germline CDR1 and CDR2 sequences are LNHDA and SQIVND (reference sequence). The CDR3 is 12 amino acids. V gave up 5 bases and J gave up 8 bases, with 7 bases separating them. This chain's CDR3 is CASSLSDSPLHF. The CDR3 coding sequence is TGTGCCAGTAGTCTGTCAGATTCACCCCTCCACTTT.

This rearrangement joins TRBV7-8 to TRBJ1-2, with D possibly TRBD1 on 6 matching bases. V was trimmed by 0 bases and J by 7 bases, leaving 15 bases between them. The CDR3 length is 15 residues. Germline CDR1 reads SGHVS; CDR2 reads FQNEAQ. The CDR3, as DNA: TGTGCCAGCAGCTTAGCCAGAGGGGGGGGTTTTGGCTACACCTTC. It translates to CASSLARGGGFGYTF.

As concerns this clone: This same CDR3 is encoded by further DNA sequences in the sample. The rearrangement uses TRBV7-2 and TRBJ1-5; unclear D gene. CDR1 and CDR2 (germline): SGHTA, FQGNSA. With 2 bases removed from V and 2 bases from J, the gap between germline ends came to 10 bases. The CDR3 length is 15 residues. The CDR3 loop reads CASSLSGIRNQPQHF. The DNA for the CDR3 is TGTGCCAGCAGCTTATCGGGAATACGCAATCAGCCCCAGCATTTT.

Only a few counts were recorded for this clone. This chain uses TRBV19 with TRBJ1-4; tentative D call: TRBD1 (5 bases). The V and J ends lost 5 bases and 5 bases respectively, with 12 bases between them. Per germline, CDR1 LNHDA and CDR2 SQIVND (reference sequence). This CDR3 has 14 amino acids. The chain's CDR3 is CASSDTGSNEKLFF. The CDR3, as DNA: TGTGCCAGTAGTGACACAGGTTCCAATGAAAAACTGTTTTTT. Looking up the rest from reference TRBV19 and TRBJ1-4 gives the full variable domain: DGGITQSPKYLFRKEGQNVTLSCEQNLNHDAMYWYRQDPGQGLRLIYYSQIVNDFQKGDIAEGYSVSREKKESFPLTVTSAQKNPTAFYLCASSDTGSNEKLFFGSGTQLSVL.

The chain recombines TRBV4-1 with TRBJ1-2, with 11 bases identical to TRBD1. V lost 5 bases, J lost 7 bases, and 6 bases stayed unmatched. CDR3 length: 14 amino acids. In germline, CDR1 is MGHRA, CDR2 YSYEKL. The CDR3 DNA reads TGCGCCAGCAGCGCGGACAGGGGGCTTTCTGGCTACACCTTC. Its translation is CASSADRGLSGYTF.

This sequence joins TRBV7-2 and TRBJ1-6; no definite D call. The V gene lost 5 bases and the J gene lost 7 bases, with 18 bases spanning the gap. This CDR3 is 16 amino acids long. The V gene's germline CDR1 is SGHTA and CDR2 FQGNSA. The DNA for the CDR3 is TGTGCCAGCAGCCCCAGGAAAGCGGGATCAAATTCACCCCTCCACTTT. The encoded protein is CASSPRKAGSNSPLHF. The full variable domain, its missing parts supplied by reference TRBV7-2 and TRBJ1-6, is GAGVSQSPSNKVTEKGKDVELRCDPISGHTALYWYRQSLGQGLEFLIYFQGNSAPDKSGLPSDRFSAERTGGSVSTLTIQRTQQEDSAVYLCASSPRKAGSNSPLHFGNGTRLTVT.

This sequence joins TRBV23-1 and TRBJ2-4, with D tentatively TRBD2 (6 bases). TRBV23-1 is identified as an open reading frame with a role that is uncertain. The CDR3 is 13 residues long. Trimming left V 3 bases short and J 15 bases short, with 18 bases between. CDR3 residues: CASSQRRGPVGYF. The CDR3 DNA sequence: TGCGCCAGCAGTCAGAGGCGGGGCCCGGTCGGGTACTTC.

The chain employs TRBV7-9 and TRBJ1-2, with 7 bases matching TRBD1. The trim removed 5 bases at V and 8 bases at J, leaving 5 bases unmatched. The CDR3 sequence is 12 residues long. CDR1 is SEHNR, CDR2 FQNEAQ, per germline (reference sequence). CDR3 region: CASSPAGGGYTF. Written as DNA, the CDR3 is TGTGCCAGCAGCCCGGCAGGGGGAGGCTACACCTTC.

This clone was detected only a few times. The genes are TRBV5-4 and TRBJ1-2; 10 positions match TRBD1. This CDR3 is built from 16 residues. V lost 0 bases and J lost 0; bases outside the gene matches: 2. From germline, CDR1 is SGHNT and CDR2 YYREEE (reference sequence). The CDR3 spells CASSLAGTGANYGYTF. CDR3 sequence (DNA): TGTGCCAGCAGCTTGGCCGGGACAGGGGCTAACTATGGCTACACCTTC.

The chain is built from TRBV11-2 and TRBJ2-2; no definite D call. Germline CDR1 reads SGHAT; CDR2 reads FQNNGV. This CDR3 contains 13 residues. Trimming removed 5 bases at V and 7 bases at J, with 11 bases between. The CDR3 loop reads CASSPEVYGELFF. DNA of the CDR3: TGTGCCAGCAGCCCCGAGGTTTACGGGGAGCTGTTTTTT.

The V gene is TRBV10-3, the J gene TRBJ2-3; D may be TRBD1 (6 bases). V lost 2 bases, J lost 2 bases, and 11 bases lay in between. In germline, CDR1 is ENHRY, CDR2 SYGVKD. The CDR3 is 15 residues long. The CDR3 protein is CAISELDRYTDTQYF. DNA of the CDR3: TGTGCCATCAGTGAGCTGGACAGATACACAGATACGCAGTATTTT.

The V gene is TRBV5-1, the J gene TRBJ1-1; D ambiguous. V was shortened by 4 bases and J by 1 base, with 11 bases between the two germline ends. Germline assignment: CDR1 SGHRS and CDR2 YFSETQ. The CDR3 sequence is 14 residues long. The CDR3 spells CASSRNGGNTEAFF. The CDR3 coding sequence is TGCGCCAGCAGCCGCAATGGCGGGAACACTGAAGCTTTCTTT.

The chain links TRBV7-9 to TRBJ2-3, with 11 bases aligning to TRBD1. The germline V gene encodes CDR1 SEHNR and CDR2 FQNEAQ (reference sequence). V lost 4 bases, J lost 4 bases, and 7 bases stayed unmatched. The length of the CDR3 is 16 residues. The DNA of the CDR3 is TGTGCCAGCAGCTCCGGGACAGGGGGTGGATCAGATACGCAGTATTTT. This encodes CASSSGTGGGSDTQYF.

This clone was found once. The rearrangement joins TRBV19 to TRBJ1-4; D remains ambiguous. V lost 2 bases and J lost 8, with 6 bases in between. Germline V lookup: CDR1 LNHDA, CDR2 SQIVND (reference sequence). This CDR3 contains 12 residues. In nucleotides, the CDR3 is TGTGCCAGTAGTATAAGAGGGGAAAAACTGTTTTTT. Its protein product is CASSIRGEKLFF.

CDR3 protein: CASSLVRSSYNEQFF. CDR3 nucleotide sequence: TGTGCCAGCAGCTTAGTGAGAAGCTCCTACAATGAGCAGTTCTTC. This chain uses TRBV7-2 with TRBJ2-1, with unresolved D. This CDR3 has 15 residues. Germline V gene data show CDR1 as SGHTA and CDR2 as FQGNSA. The germline V and J ends were trimmed by 1 base and 0 bases, with 7 bases remaining between them.

This clone was seen only once. The V gene is TRBV15, the J gene TRBJ1-2; D may be TRBD1 (5 bases). This CDR3 has 15 residues. Between the trimmed V and J ends, which lost 0 bases and 3 bases, there was a span of 11 bases. CDR1 and CDR2 (germline): LNHNV, YYDKDF (reference sequence). The CDR3 region is CATSRDTAGYYGYTF. DNA of the CDR3: TGTGCCACCAGCAGAGATACGGCAGGGTACTATGGCTACACCTTC.

The rearrangement links TRBV5-1 to TRBJ2-7, with TRBD1 matching 9 bases. This CDR3 comprises 16 residues. The V and J ends lost 1 base and 0 bases, in that order; junction bases with no gene match: 5. Germline V gives CDR1 SGHRS, CDR2 YFSETQ. The CDR3 sequence: CASSLFPTGGSYEQYF. CDR3 nucleotide sequence: TGCGCCAGCAGCTTGTTTCCGACAGGGGGCTCCTACGAGCAGTACTTC.

This clone was picked up a small number of times. The chain carries TRBV4-3 and TRBJ2-4, with D perhaps TRBD2 (6 bases). V shed 3 bases and J shed 0 bases, with 12 bases lying between them. CDR1 is LGHNA, CDR2 YSLEER, per germline. The CDR3 loop spans 16 amino acids. This CDR3 is CASSHIPGEAKNIQYF. The CDR3 nucleotides are TGCGCCAGCAGCCACATCCCGGGAGAAGCCAAAAACATTCAGTACTTC.

The chain recombines TRBV4-3 with TRBJ1-3, with 7 nucleotides matching TRBD1. The ends lost 1 base at V and 2 bases at J; junction bases unmatched: 17. Germline assignment: CDR1 LGHNA and CDR2 YSLEER. This CDR3 comprises 20 residues. CDR3 residues: CASSQVHLGPGTGAGNTIYF. The CDR3 nucleotides read TGCGCCAGCAGCCAAGTCCACCTGGGGCCGGGCACAGGGGCTGGAAACACCATATATTTT.

This rearrangement joins TRBV4-1 to TRBJ2-5, with TRBD1 identical over 7 bases. V lost 2 bases, J lost 3 bases, and 3 bases stayed unmatched. The CDR3 has 14 residues. Germline CDR1 reads MGHRA; CDR2 reads YSYEKL. As DNA, the CDR3 is TGCGCCAGCAGCCAACCGGACAGGAAAGAGACCCAGTACTTC. Its translation is CASSQPDRKETQYF.

The rearrangement uses TRBV27 and TRBJ2-7; the D gene is possibly TRBD2 (5 bases). Germline CDR1 and CDR2: MNHEY and SMNVEV (reference sequence). CDR3 length: 17 amino acids. V was pared by 0 bases and J by 2 bases, with 17 bases between. The DNA of the CDR3 is TGTGCCAGCAGTTTATCCACCCACGCCGAGGGAACCTACGAGCAGTACTTC. This encodes CASSLSTHAEGTYEQYF.

J is TRBJ1-1 and V is TRBV7-2, with 8 bases fitting TRBD1. Unmatched junction bases numbered 7, after V lost 5 bases and J lost 5 bases. CDR1 is SGHTA and CDR2 is FQGNSA in the germline V gene. The CDR3 extends over 14 amino acids. The CDR3 region is CASSVPGGGTEAFF. The DNA of the CDR3 is TGTGCCAGCAGCGTACCAGGGGGCGGGACTGAAGCTTTCTTT.

For the CDR3, the DNA is TGCGCCAGCAGCGCACAGGGGGCGCTTAACTACGAGCAGTACTTC. Encoded protein: CASSAQGALNYEQYF. J is TRBJ2-7 and V is TRBV5-1, with 9 positions matching TRBD1. CDR1 is SGHRS and CDR2 is YFSETQ in the germline V gene. This CDR3 is built from 15 residues. J gave up 3 bases and V 4 bases, and 8 bases lay outside the gene matches. Full variable domain (missing parts from reference TRBV5-1 and TRBJ2-7): KAGVTQTPRYLIKTRGQQVTLSCSPISGHRSVSWYQQTPGQGLQFLFEYFSETQRNKGNFPGRFSGRQFSNSRSEMNVSTLELGDSALYLCASSAQGALNYEQYFGPGTRLTVT.